This T cell receptor beta chain is drawn from a study of siplizumab effects on memory and regulatory T cells. The CDR3 is 14 amino acids. Germline CDR1 is SGHTA and CDR2 is FQGTGA. With V trimmed by 8 bases and J by 1 base, 3 bases remained unmatched. The table came from immunoSEQ multiplex PCR; TCRdb's copy has only in-frame clones and leaves some out. The data contain over 100,000 clones, about 94% of them singletons. This receptor was identified in a human donor in good health. The sample taken for sequencing was CD4+ T cells sorted from blood. The chain carries TRBV7-3 and TRBJ2-3; 10 nucleotides align to TRBD2. CDR3 region: CASRLAGGTDTQYF. In DNA, the CDR3 is TGTGCCAGCCGTCTAGCGGGGGGCACAGATACGCAGTATTTT.